These 19 T cell receptor beta chains were sequenced from one sample in a study of blood T cell repertoires in COVID-19. Generated by immunoSEQ multiplex PCR, the TCRdb table keeps only in-frame clones and is missing some. The sample lists 120,000 or so clones, 65% to 80% occurring once. The sample taken for sequencing was peripheral blood. The receptors stem from a man aged 50 to 59 with acute or convalescent COVID-19.

V is TRBV7-9 and J is TRBJ2-3, with D hard to call. Germline assignment: CDR1 SEHNR and CDR2 FQNEAQ (reference sequence). V dropped 2 bases and J dropped 7 bases, with 10 bases sitting between them. This CDR3 comprises 13 residues. As DNA, the CDR3 is TGTGCCAGCAGCTTACCCCTCGGTTATACGCAGTATTTT. Its translation: CASSLPLGYTQYF.

The chain combines TRBV15 with TRBJ1-1; 7 nucleotides match TRBD1. CDR3 length equals 15 residues. V trimming: 3 bases; J trimming: 0 bases; junction bases outside the gene matches: 4. CDR1 and CDR2 (germline): LNHNV, YYDKDF (reference sequence). The CDR3 spells CATSRTGRMNTEAFF. The CDR3 nucleotides are TGTGCCACCAGCAGGACAGGGCGGATGAACACTGAAGCTTTCTTT.

V gene TRBV27 combines with J gene TRBJ1-2, with 10 bases lining up with TRBD1. Germline-derived CDR1 and CDR2 are MNHEY and SMNVEV (reference sequence). This CDR3 is built from 16 residues. The trim removed 1 base at V and 6 bases at J, leaving 8 bases unmatched. The CDR3 protein is CASSLWGTGAGHGYTF. The CDR3 DNA sequence: TGTGCCAGCAGTTTATGGGGGACAGGGGCCGGACATGGCTACACCTTC.

The chain uses TRBV6-1 and TRBJ2-1, with 12 bases that match TRBD2. Germline lookup yields CDR1 MNHNS and CDR2 SASEGT. The CDR3 has 16 residues. With V trimmed by 3 bases and J by 11 bases, 11 bases remained unmatched. The CDR3 region has the DNA TGTGCCAGCAGTGATCCCTCTAGCGGGAGGGCAGTAAAGCAGTTCTTC. It encodes CASSDPSSGRAVKQFF.

The V and J genes are TRBV5-6 and TRBJ2-1, with D possibly matching TRBD2 (6 bases). The CDR3 loop spans 15 amino acids. CDR1 and CDR2 (germline): SGHDT, YYEEEE. V lost 2 bases to trimming and J lost 8 bases, with 17 bases between them. In DNA, the CDR3 is TGTGCCAGCAGCTTTGGAGGGCGCAGTTTCGATGAGCAGTTCTTC. Encoded protein: CASSFGGRSFDEQFF.

The chain employs TRBV2 and TRBJ1-5, with D perhaps TRBD1 (5 bases). Per germline, CDR1 SNHLY and CDR2 FYNNEI. Trimming shortened V by 3 bases and J by 0 bases, and 9 bases separated the two germline ends. CDR3 size: 15 residues. CDR3 sequence reads: CASSDGRVSNQPQHF. In DNA, the CDR3 is TGTGCCAGCAGTGACGGCAGGGTTAGCAATCAGCCCCAGCATTTT.

The V call is TRBV28, the J call TRBJ1-2, with D possibly TRBD1 on 6 matching bases. CDR1 and CDR2 (germline): MDHEN, SYDVKM. The CDR3 is made up of 16 amino acids. Trimming took 7 bases from V and 9 from J, leaving 27 bases between them. The CDR3 DNA is TGTGCCAGCACCGGATACGAGCCCAGGGGCACCCTCCGCTACACCTTC. This encodes CASTGYEPRGTLRYTF.

The chain couples TRBV6-5 to TRBJ1-6; 7 bases agree with TRBD1. The CDR3 is 15 amino acids. Per germline, CDR1 MNHEY and CDR2 SVGAGI. V shed 7 bases and J 5 bases; nucleotides not matched to a gene: 8. CDR3 in amino acids: CASTVGTVNNSPLHF. The DNA for the CDR3 is TGTGCCAGCACCGTCGGGACAGTTAATAATTCACCCCTCCACTTT.

On this clone: This same CDR3 is encoded by further DNA sequences in the sample. CDR3: CASSLTGVYEQYF. DNA of the CDR3: TGTGCCAGCAGTTTAACAGGGGTCTACGAGCAGTACTTC. The chain uses TRBV28 and TRBJ2-7; 7 bases align to TRBD1. This CDR3 region has 13 residues. Germline CDR1 and CDR2: MDHEN and SYDVKM. V lost 2 bases to trimming and J lost 3 bases; unmatched junction nucleotides: 1. Drawing the rest from reference TRBV28 and TRBJ2-7, the complete variable domain is DVKVTQSSRYLVKRTGEKVFLECVQDMDHENMFWYRQDPGLGLRLIYFSYDVKMKEKGDIPEGYSVSREKKERFSLILESASTNQTSMYLCASSLTGVYEQYFGPGTRLTVT.

V is TRBV28 and J is TRBJ2-7; a weak D match, TRBD2 (6 bases). This CDR3 region has 14 residues. V was cut by 2 bases and J by 2 bases, with 10 bases left in between. Germline V CDR1 and CDR2: MDHEN, SYDVKM. In nucleotides, the CDR3 is TGTGCCAGCAGTTTAGTGGCGGGGCCCTACGAGCAGTACTTC. Translating gives CASSLVAGPYEQYF.

The CDR3 loop is CASSEDVGGEVTEAFF. CDR3 sequence (DNA): TGCGCCAGCAGTGAGGACGTGGGGGGAGAGGTCACTGAAGCTTTCTTT. This chain connects TRBV10-1 to TRBJ1-1; D is perhaps TRBD1 (5 bases). Trimming stripped 2 bases from V and 4 bases from J, with 17 bases between. The CDR3 runs to 16 residues. Looked up from germline, CDR1 is WNHNN and CDR2 is SYGVQD (reference sequence).

The V gene is TRBV30, the J gene TRBJ1-5, with a weak D call TRBD1 (6 bases). This CDR3 has 15 amino acids. CDR1 is GTSNPN and CDR2 is SVGIG in the germline V gene (reference sequence). CDR3 coding DNA: TGTGCTGCCACGAGGGGAGGGGGAGGCAATCAGCCCCAGCATTTT. This sequence encodes CAATRGGGGNQPQHF. Filled out from reference TRBV30 and TRBJ1-5, the complete variable domain reads SQTIHQWPATLVQPVGSPLSLECTVEGTSNPNLYWYRQAAGRGLQLLFYSVGIGQISSEVPQNLSASRPQDRQFILSSKKLLLSDSGFYLCAATRGGGGNQPQHFGDGTRLSIL.

J is TRBJ1-1 and V is TRBV5-1, with TRBD1 as a possible D gene (5 bases). This CDR3 has 15 amino acids. V was pared by 0 bases and J by 3 bases, with 12 bases between. Germline CDR1 is SGHRS and CDR2 is YFSETQ. The chain's CDR3 is CASSLETGEYTEAFF. For the CDR3, the DNA is TGCGCCAGCAGCTTGGAAACAGGAGAGTACACTGAAGCTTTCTTT.

The chain has TRBV11-2 and TRBJ1-1, with unresolved D. Looked up from germline, CDR1 is SGHAT and CDR2 is FQNNGV. The V and J ends lost 4 bases and 0 bases respectively, with 12 bases between them. The CDR3 length is 15 residues. CDR3 nucleotides: TGTGCCAGCAGCTCTTGGGAGGGAATGAACACTGAAGCTTTCTTT. Encoded protein: CASSSWEGMNTEAFF.

This clone was seen a handful of times. This chain uses TRBV30 with TRBJ2-7, with D possibly TRBD1 on 6 matching bases. Looked up from germline, CDR1 is GTSNPN and CDR2 is SVGIG (reference sequence). This CDR3 comprises 14 residues. Trimming shortened V by 2 bases and J by 7 bases, and 18 bases separated the two germline ends. The CDR3 region has the DNA TGTGCCTGGAGTTACGGGACAACCTTTTTGGAGCAGTACTTC. Amino acids: CAWSYGTTFLEQYF.

The chain links TRBV19 to TRBJ2-1, with 9 bases lining up with TRBD1. V shed 1 base and J 7 bases; nucleotides not matched to a gene: 11. The CDR3 has 17 amino acids. Germline lookup yields CDR1 LNHDA and CDR2 SQIVND (reference sequence). CDR3 in amino acids: CASSIVGGTGSRNEQFF. CDR3 coding DNA: TGTGCCAGTAGTATAGTGGGGGGGACAGGGTCGAGGAATGAGCAGTTCTTC. Using reference TRBV19 and TRBJ2-1 for the parts outside the CDR3, the full variable domain is DGGITQSPKYLFRKEGQNVTLSCEQNLNHDAMYWYRQDPGQGLRLIYYSQIVNDFQKGDIAEGYSVSREKKESFPLTVTSAQKNPTAFYLCASSIVGGTGSRNEQFFGPGTRLTVL.

The chain has TRBV6-5 and TRBJ2-1; 14 positions match TRBD2. The CDR3 is 14 residues long. Germline lookup yields CDR1 MNHEY and CDR2 SVGAGI. The trim removed 7 bases at V and 6 bases at J, leaving 2 bases unmatched. CDR3 sequence: CASTGLAGGNEQFF. The CDR3 DNA sequence: TGTGCCAGCACCGGACTAGCGGGAGGCAATGAGCAGTTCTTC.

A note on this clone: At one of its ends the junction is not consistent with the germline gene, which may arise from a read error. This rearrangement joins TRBV28 to TRBJ2-1; TRBD2 agrees at 9 bases. The CDR3 is made up of 15 amino acids. Germline V lookup: CDR1 MDHEN, CDR2 SYDVKM. The CDR3 sequence: CASRLFSGSENEQFF. The CDR3 DNA follows: TGTGCCAGCAGATTATTTAGCGGGAGTGAGAATGAGCAGTTCTTC.

This clone has a single count. This sequence joins TRBV19 and TRBJ1-1, with a possible D match to TRBD1 (5 bases). The germline CDR1 and CDR2 sequences are LNHDA and SQIVND (reference sequence). V was shortened by 6 bases and J by 3 bases, with 8 bases between the two germline ends. CDR3 size: 12 residues. The CDR3 protein is CASSRADTEAFF. The CDR3, as DNA: TGTGCCAGTAGCAGGGCCGACACTGAAGCTTTCTTT.